Given below is one T cell receptor beta chain in context. Germline CDR1 MNHEY, CDR2 SVGAGI. The CDR3 extends over 12 amino acids. The germline V and J ends were trimmed by 6 bases and 8 bases, with 13 bases remaining between them. The data stem from a study of blood T cell repertoires in COVID-19. Across the study: The study drew acute and convalescent COVID-19 samples from the United States, Italy and Spain. T cells, B-cell-depleted T cells, or PBMCs supplied cDNA or gDNA.

Authors' analysis steps: Amplification with reference gene primers provided the estimates of nucleated cell counts. Profiling relied on immunoSEQ multiplex PCR, and the TCRdb table lists in-frame clones only, not all of them. V, J and clone size derive from that table, while D and trimming were established from the DNA sequence. The data hold roughly 81,000 clones, with around 90% observed a single time. Sequenced material: peripheral blood. The TCR comes from a man aged 40-55 years with acute or convalescent COVID-19. V is TRBV6-5 and J is TRBJ1-2; the D gene is possibly TRBD1 (6 bases). The CDR3 sequence is CASSTGTGGYTF. For the CDR3, the DNA is TGTGCCAGCAGCACAGGGACGGGGGGCTACACCTTC.